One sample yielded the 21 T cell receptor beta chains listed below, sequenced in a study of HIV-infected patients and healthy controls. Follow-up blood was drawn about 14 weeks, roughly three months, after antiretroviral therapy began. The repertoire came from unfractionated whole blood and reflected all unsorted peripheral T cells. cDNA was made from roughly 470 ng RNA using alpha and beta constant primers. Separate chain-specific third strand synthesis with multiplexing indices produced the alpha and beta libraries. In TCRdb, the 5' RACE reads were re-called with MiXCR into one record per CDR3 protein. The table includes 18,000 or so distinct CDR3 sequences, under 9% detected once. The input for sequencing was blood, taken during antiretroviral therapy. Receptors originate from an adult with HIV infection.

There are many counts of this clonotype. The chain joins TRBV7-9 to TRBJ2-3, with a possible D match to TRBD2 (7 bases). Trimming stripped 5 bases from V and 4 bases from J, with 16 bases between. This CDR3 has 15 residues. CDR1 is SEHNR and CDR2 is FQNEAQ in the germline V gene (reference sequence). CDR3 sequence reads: CASSPGGLAADTQYF. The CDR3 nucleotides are TGTGCCAGCAGCCCCGGGGGGCTAGCGGCAGATACGCAGTATTTT.

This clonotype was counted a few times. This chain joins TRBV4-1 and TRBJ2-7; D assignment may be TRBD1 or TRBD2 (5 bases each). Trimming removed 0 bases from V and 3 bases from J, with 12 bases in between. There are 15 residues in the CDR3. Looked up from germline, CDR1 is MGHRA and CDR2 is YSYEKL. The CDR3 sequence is CASSQDEGPFYEQYF. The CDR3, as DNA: TGCGCCAGCAGCCAAGATGAGGGGCCTTTCTACGAGCAGTACTTC.

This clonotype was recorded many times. The CDR3 DNA sequence: TGCAGCGTTGAGTACACGTTCGGGAACACTGAAGCTTTCTTT. Its translation: CSVEYTFGNTEAFF. The chain employs TRBV29-1 and TRBJ1-1; D remains ambiguous. The V end was cut by 3 bases, the J end by 1 base, with 12 bases between. The CDR3 length is 14 residues. Germline V gene sequence: CDR1 SQVTM, CDR2 ANQGSEA.

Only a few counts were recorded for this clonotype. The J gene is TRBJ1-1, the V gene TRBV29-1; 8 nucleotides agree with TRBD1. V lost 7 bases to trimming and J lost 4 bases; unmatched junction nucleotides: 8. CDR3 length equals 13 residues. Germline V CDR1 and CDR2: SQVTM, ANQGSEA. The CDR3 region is CSAVSRGPTEAFF. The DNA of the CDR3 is TGCAGCGCAGTTTCCAGGGGGCCCACTGAAGCTTTCTTT.

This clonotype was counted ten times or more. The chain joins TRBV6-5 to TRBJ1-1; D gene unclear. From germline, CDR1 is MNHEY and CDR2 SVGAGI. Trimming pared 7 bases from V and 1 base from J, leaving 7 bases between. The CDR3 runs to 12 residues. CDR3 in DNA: TGTGCCAGCATGGGTTGGAACACTGAAGCTTTCTTT. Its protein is CASMGWNTEAFF.

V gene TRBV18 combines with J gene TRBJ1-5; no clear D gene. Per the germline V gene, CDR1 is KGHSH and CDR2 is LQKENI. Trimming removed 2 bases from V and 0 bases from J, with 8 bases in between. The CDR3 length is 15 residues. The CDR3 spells CASSPVGLSNQPQHF. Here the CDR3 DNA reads TGTGCCAGCTCACCAGTGGGCCTTAGCAATCAGCCCCAGCATTTT.

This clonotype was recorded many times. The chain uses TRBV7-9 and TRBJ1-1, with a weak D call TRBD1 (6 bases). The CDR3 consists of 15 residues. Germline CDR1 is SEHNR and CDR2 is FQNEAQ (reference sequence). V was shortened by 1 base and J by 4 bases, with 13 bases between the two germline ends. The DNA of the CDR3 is TGTGCCAGCAGCTTAGATACACAGGGTTTCACTGAAGCTTTCTTT. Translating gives CASSLDTQGFTEAFF. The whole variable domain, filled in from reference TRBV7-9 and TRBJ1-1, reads DTGVSQNPRHKITKRGQNVTFRCDPISEHNRLYWYRQTLGQGPEFLTYFQNEAQLEKSRLLSDRFSAERPKGSFSTLEIQRTEQGDSAMYLCASSLDTQGFTEAFFGQGTRLTVV.

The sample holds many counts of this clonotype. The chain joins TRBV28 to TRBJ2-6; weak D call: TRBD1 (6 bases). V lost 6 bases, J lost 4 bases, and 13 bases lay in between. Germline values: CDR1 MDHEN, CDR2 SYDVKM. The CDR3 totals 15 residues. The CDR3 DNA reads TGTGCCAGCAGACCCGGACAGCTAGGGGCCAACGTCCTGACTTTC. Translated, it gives CASRPGQLGANVLTF.

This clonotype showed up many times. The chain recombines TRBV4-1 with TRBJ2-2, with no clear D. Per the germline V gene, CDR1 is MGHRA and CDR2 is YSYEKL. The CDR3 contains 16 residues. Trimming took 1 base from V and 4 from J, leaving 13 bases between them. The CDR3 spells CASSQVLGPSTGELFF. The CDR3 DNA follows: TGCGCCAGCAGCCAAGTCTTAGGGCCGAGCACCGGGGAGCTGTTTTTT.

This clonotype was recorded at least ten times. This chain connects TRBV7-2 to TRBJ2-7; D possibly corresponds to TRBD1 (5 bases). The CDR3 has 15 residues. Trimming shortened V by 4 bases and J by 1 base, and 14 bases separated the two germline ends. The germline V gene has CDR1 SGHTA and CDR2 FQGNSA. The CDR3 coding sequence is TGTGCCAGCAGCTCCCACCCGACAGATTCCTACGAGCAGTACTTC. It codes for CASSSHPTDSYEQYF.

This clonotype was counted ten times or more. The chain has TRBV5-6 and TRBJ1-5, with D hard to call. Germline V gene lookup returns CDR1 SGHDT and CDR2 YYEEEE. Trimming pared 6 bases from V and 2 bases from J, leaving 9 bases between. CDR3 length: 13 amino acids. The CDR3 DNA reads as TGTGCCAGCAATCGTGGGGGCAATCAGCCCCAGCATTTT. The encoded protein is CASNRGGNQPQHF.

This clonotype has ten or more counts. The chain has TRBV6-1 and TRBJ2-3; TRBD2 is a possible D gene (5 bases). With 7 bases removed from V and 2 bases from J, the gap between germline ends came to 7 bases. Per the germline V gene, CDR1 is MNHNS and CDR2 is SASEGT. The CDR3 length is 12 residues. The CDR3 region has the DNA TGTGCCAGCATCGGACTCACAGATACGCAGTATTTT. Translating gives CASIGLTDTQYF.

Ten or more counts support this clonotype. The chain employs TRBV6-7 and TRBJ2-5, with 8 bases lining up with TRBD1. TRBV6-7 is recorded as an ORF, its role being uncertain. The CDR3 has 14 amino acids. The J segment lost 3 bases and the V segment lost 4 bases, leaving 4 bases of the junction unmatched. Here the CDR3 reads CASSFRGPEETQYF. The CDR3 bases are TGTGCCAGCAGTTTCAGGGGGCCGGAAGAGACCCAGTACTTC.

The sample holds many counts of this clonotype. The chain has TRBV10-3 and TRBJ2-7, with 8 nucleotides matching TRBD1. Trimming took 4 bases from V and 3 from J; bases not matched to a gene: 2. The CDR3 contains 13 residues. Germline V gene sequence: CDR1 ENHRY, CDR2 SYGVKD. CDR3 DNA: TGTGCCATCAGTGGGGACAGGAACTACGAGCAGTACTTC. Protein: CAISGDRNYEQYF.

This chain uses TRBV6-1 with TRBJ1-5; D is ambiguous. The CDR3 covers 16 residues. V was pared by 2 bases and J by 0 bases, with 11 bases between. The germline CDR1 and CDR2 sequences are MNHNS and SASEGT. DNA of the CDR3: TGTGCCAGCAGTGAATTATCAGACTATAGCAATCAGCCCCAGCATTTT. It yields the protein CASSELSDYSNQPQHF.

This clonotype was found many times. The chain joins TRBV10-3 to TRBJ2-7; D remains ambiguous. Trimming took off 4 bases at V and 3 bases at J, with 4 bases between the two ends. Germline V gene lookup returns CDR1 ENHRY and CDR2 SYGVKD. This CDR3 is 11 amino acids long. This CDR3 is CAISVNYEQYF. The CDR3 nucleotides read TGTGCCATCAGTGTTAACTACGAGCAGTACTTC.

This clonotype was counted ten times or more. The DNA for the CDR3 is TGTGCCAGCAGCCAACCACAGGCCCAGGATACGCAGTATTTT. This gives the protein CASSQPQAQDTQYF. The chain is built from TRBV14 and TRBJ2-3; tentatively, D is TRBD1 (5 bases). Germline V gene lookup returns CDR1 SGHDN and CDR2 FVKESK. Trimming removed 2 bases from V and 6 bases from J, with 12 bases in between. The CDR3 loop spans 14 amino acids.

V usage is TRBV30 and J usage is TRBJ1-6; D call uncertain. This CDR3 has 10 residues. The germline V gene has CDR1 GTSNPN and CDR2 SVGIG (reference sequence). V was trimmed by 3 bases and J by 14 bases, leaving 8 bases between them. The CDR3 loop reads CAWSRGTLHF. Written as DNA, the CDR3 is TGTGCCTGGAGCAGAGGGACCCTCCACTTT. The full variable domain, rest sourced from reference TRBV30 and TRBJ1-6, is SQTIHQWPATLVQPVGSPLSLECTVEGTSNPNLYWYRQAAGRGLQLLFYSVGIGQISSEVPQNLSASRPQDRQFILSSKKLLLSDSGFYLCAWSRGTLHFGNGTRLTVT.

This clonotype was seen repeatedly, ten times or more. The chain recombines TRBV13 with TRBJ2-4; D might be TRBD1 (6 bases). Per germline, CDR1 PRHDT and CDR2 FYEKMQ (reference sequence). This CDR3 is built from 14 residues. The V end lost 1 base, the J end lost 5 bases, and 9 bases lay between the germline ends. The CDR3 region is CASSLAGDQNIQYF. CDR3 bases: TGTGCCAGCAGCTTAGCAGGGGACCAAAACATTCAGTACTTC.

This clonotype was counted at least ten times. This CDR3 is CASSGRTDTQYF. The CDR3 nucleotides read TGTGCCAGCAGCGGCAGGACAGATACGCAGTATTTT. The V gene is TRBV7-3, the J gene TRBJ2-3, with unresolved D. This CDR3 has 12 residues. Trimming cost V 5 bases and J 3 bases, with 6 bases left between them. Germline V gives CDR1 SGHTA, CDR2 FQGTGA.

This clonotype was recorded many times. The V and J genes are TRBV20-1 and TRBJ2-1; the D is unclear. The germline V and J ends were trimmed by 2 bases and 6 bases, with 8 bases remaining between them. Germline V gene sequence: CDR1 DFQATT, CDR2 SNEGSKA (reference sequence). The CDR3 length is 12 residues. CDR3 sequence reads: CSARRTSNEQFF. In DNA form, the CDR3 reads TGCAGTGCTAGACGGACGTCCAATGAGCAGTTCTTC.